This TCR beta chain came from a study of shared clonotypes between healthy human individuals. Study conclusions and caveats: The sampled material consisted only of blood, and tissue repertoires are likely to differ. As a rule, naive subsets had a larger estimated richness than memory subsets.

As for this clone: The antigen is unknown.

TCRdb keeps only in-frame clones here, not all; method: immunoSEQ multiplex PCR. The data contain more than 1,200,000 clones, less than 99% of them singletons. The V gene's germline CDR1 is LGHNA and CDR2 YSLEER. Losses at the gene ends were 1 base for V and 1 base for J; bases not matched to a gene: 5. This CDR3 comprises 17 residues. V usage is TRBV4-3 and J usage is TRBJ2-1; 9 bases match TRBD2. This sequence originates from a man younger than 45 in good health. Input material: naive CD4+ T cells sorted from blood. Subset denoted: CD45RA+ positively selected. The CDR3, as DNA: TGCGCCAGCAGCCAAGGGGCTAGCGGGGCATCCTACAATGAGCAGTTCTTC. This translates into CASSQGASGASYNEQFF.